This TCR beta chain was captured by sequencing in a study of regulatory T cells in long-lasting Graves disease. The junction had 17 bases not matched to a gene; V was cut back by 5 bases and J by 7 bases. CDR3 length: 16 residues. Libraries of TCR beta came from iRepertoire HTBI primers plus Arm-PCR of CDR3 regions. Each CDR3 protein gets one entry after TCRdb re-called the multiplex PCR reads with MiXCR. This sample has fewer than 650,000 distinct CDR3 sequences; about 16% occur once, and the top ten carry around 12%. This clonotype was recorded at least ten times. Regarding time point: newly diagnosed GD, antithyroid drugs for less than 3 months. PBMC-extracted RNA yielded the TCR library. This same sample was also part of a study on T cells in Graves' hyperthyroidism and ophthalmopathy.

This clonotype originated in a man aged 18 to 29 with Graves disease. The source material was peripheral blood mononuclear cells (PBMCs), sampled at new diagnosis, from a patient treated with antithyroid drugs. V and J are TRBV12-3 or TRBV12-4 and TRBJ2-7, with 7 bases aligning to TRBD2. The CDR3 loop reads CASSPDGEGFSSEQYF. In DNA, the CDR3 is TGTGCCAGCAGTCCCGACGGGGAGGGTTTTTCTTCGGAGCAGTACTTC.